Listed below are T cell receptor beta chains from one sample, sequenced in a study of blood T cell repertoires in COVID-19. The assay was immunoSEQ multiplex PCR, and TCRdb's table has in-frame clones only and misses some. The sample shows about 94,000 clones, 60% to 85% of them seen only once. What was sequenced was peripheral blood. Receptor source: a human donor in a cohort sampled during active COVID-19. CDR3s include the opening cysteine and the closing phenylalanine or tryptophan. The D gene is left open where the match is weak. For some rows the clone size is stated as once, few or many, or as a class when expanded; others skip it.

TRBV10-2	NA	TRBJ2-7	NA	TGCGCCAGCAGCCAGGGCCGGTCCTACGAGCAGTACTTC	CASSQGRSYEQYF
TRBV6-5	NA	TRBJ2-5	NA	TGTGCCACGTTAGGGGGGGTGGAGACCCAGTACTTC	CATLGGVETQYF
TRBV19	NA	TRBJ2-5	NA	TGTGCCAGTAGCCGAAAGGGGTCTGGTCGAGGAGAGACCCAGTACTTC	CASSRKGSGRGETQYF
TRBV27	TRBD1	TRBJ2-7	NA	TGTGCCAGCAGTCTCCGGACAGGGCTGAACGAGCAGTACTTC	CASSLRTGLNEQYF
TRBV9	TRBD2	TRBJ2-2	NA	TGTGCCAGCAGCGTGACTAGCGGGAGTGGGGCCGGGGAGCTGTTTTTT	CASSVTSGSGAGELFF
TRBV19	NA	TRBJ1-6	few	TGTGCCACCGGCGGGGCACCCCTCCACTTT	CATGGAPLHF
TRBV5-3	TRBD1	TRBJ2-1	NA	TGTGCCAGAAGCTTGATAGGGGGCGCCTACAATGAGCAGTTCTTC	CARSLIGGAYNEQFF
TRBV30	TRBD1	TRBJ1-1	NA	TGTGCCTGGAGTCTAGGACAGGGGACTGAAGCTTTCTTT	CAWSLGQGTEAFF
TRBV30	NA	TRBJ2-5	NA	TGTGCCTGGGGGCGGCAAGAGACCCAGTACTTC	CAWGRQETQYF
TRBV6-5	NA	TRBJ2-7	NA	TGTGCCAGCAGCTATCTCGGCGAGCAGTACTTC	CASSYLGEQYF
TRBV15	NA	TRBJ2-2	NA	TGTGCCACCAGCAGCCTTTCCGGGGAGCTGTTTTTT	CATSSLSGELFF